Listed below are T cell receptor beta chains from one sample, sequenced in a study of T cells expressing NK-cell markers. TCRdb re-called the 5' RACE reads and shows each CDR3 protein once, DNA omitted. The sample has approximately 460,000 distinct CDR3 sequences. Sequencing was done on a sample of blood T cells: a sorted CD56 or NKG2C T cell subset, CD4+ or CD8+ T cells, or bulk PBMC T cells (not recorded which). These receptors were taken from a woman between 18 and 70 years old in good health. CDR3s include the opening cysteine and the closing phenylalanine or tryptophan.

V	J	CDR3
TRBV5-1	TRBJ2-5	CASSFYTGPEKTQYF
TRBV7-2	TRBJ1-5	CASSLAGENQPQHF
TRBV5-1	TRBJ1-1	CASSLYSGGASYAEAFF
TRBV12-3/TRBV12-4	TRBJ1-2	CASSPRTRAGGYTF
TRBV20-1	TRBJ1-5	CSARMEGALSNQPQHF
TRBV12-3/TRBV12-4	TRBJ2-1	CASSSLRGDEQFF
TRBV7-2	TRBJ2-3	CASSLERTSGTDTQYF
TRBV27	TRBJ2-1	CASSFRGTGLGGGGEQFF
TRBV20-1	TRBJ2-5	CSARAPGGRETQYF
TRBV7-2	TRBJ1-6	CASSLVLGTNSPLHF
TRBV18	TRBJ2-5	CASRGRGETQYF
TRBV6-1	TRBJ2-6	CASSQVSSGANVLTF
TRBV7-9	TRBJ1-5	CASSFGSASNQPQHF
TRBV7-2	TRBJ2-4	CASSFNERDIQYF
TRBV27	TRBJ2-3	CASSRLAFSTDTQYF
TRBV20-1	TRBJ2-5	CSAPRGAEETQYF
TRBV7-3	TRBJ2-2	CASSLELAGSSTGELFF
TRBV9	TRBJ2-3	CASSVVGGGLTDTQYF
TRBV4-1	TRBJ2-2	CASTLSGTLTGELFF
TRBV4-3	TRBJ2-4	CASSQATPGQGSNIQYF
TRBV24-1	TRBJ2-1	CATSGPNINEQFF
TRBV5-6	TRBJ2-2	CASSLGRYTGELFF
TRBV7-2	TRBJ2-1	CASSLNGGRLLFF
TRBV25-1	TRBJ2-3	CASRESGRAGTDTQYF
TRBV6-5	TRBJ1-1	CASSYRWGEAFF
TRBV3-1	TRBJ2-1	CASSLFPRLAGGGNEQFF
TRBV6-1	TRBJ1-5	CASSGQPGGNQPQHF
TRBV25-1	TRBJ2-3	CASIEGTLGSDTQYF
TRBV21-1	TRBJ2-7	CASSLRALSIQYF
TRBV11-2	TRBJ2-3	CASSQINGGTQYF
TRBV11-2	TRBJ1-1	CAAREGGAEAFF
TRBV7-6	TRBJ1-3	CASSLQNGFLSGNTIYF
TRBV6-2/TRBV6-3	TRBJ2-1	CASSYSDYNEQFF
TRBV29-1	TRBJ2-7	CSVGRTGVSSYEQYF
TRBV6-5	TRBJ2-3	CASSYSSGGAGDTQYF
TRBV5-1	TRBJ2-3	CASSWHTDTQYF
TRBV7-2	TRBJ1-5	CASSFRRGDSNQPQHF
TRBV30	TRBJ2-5	CAWSAGSYQETQYF
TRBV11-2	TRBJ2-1	CASSLVLRDSENEQFF
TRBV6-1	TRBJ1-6	CASTLDASYNSPLHF
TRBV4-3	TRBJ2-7	CASSQEGSGTYEQYF
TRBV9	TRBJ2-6	CASSVGPGSGANVLTF
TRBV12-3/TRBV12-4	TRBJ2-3	CASSSFGSTDTQYF
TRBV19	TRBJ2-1	CASSIGAGEYNEQFF
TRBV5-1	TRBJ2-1	CASSTGLAGAGSYNEQFF
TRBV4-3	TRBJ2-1	CASSQGLAPVEQFF
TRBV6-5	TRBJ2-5	CASSYRRGSGGLYQETQYF
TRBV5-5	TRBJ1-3	CASSSTPDRGTGNTIYF
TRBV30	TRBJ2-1	CAGLAATYNEQFF
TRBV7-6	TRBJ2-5	CASTPLGETQYF
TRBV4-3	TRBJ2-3	CASSQDSLAGGRIDTQYF
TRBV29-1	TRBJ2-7	CSVVGLAGSQIYEQYF
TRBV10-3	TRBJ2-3	CAISGTSGVEDTQYF
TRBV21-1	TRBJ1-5	CASSLRDRAVGSNQPQHF
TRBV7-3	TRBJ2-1	CASSWTSGPGNEQFF
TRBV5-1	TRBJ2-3	CASSLTSGTDLSHTQYF
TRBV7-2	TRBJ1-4	CASSLSPEGGEKLFF